These T cell receptor beta chains were read from a single sample in a study of control samples from healthy donors and cancer patients. Generated by immunoSEQ multiplex PCR, the TCRdb table keeps only in-frame clones and is missing some. In the table there are around 53,000 clones, approximately 86% of which are singletons. The sequenced sample consisted of PBMCs. These receptors were taken from a woman aged 50 to 60 with lung cancer. Each CDR3 is given without its conserved first and last residue. Clone size is given for some rows only: seen once, a few or many times, or a class if the clone is expanded.

TRBJ2-7,-,TRBV9,ASSVDWGNEQY
TRBJ1-6,-,TRBV28,ASSRTAENSPLH
TRBJ1-5,-,TRBV20-1,SAIDGQPQH
TRBJ2-5,-,TRBV6-5,ASSYSGAGGQETQY
TRBJ2-1,-,TRBV27,ASSPRVIRLAGDNEQF
TRBJ1-1,-,TRBV5-5,ASSRRGTGTHMNTEAF
TRBJ1-4,-,TRBV29-1,SVHPGGNEKLF
TRBJ1-1,few,TRBV30,AWSVLGRGNTEAF
TRBJ1-1,-,TRBV7-6,ASSHVGAENTEAF
TRBJ1-1,-,TRBV5-6,ASSWDWTNTEAF
TRBJ1-2,-,TRBV7-3,ASSLTGDYGYT
TRBJ1-1,-,TRBV5-1,ASSLAGQLNTEAF
TRBJ2-2,-,TRBV7-2,ASSHQTGELF
TRBJ2-7,-,TRBV14,ASSARALQGKARNEQY
TRBJ2-7,-,TRBV5-6,ASRYRDRSYEQY
TRBJ2-1,-,TRBV14,ASSHRSLSSGEQF
TRBJ1-5,-,TRBV28,ASSFAAQPQH
TRBJ1-2,-,TRBV2,ASTEVENYGYT
TRBJ1-5,few,TRBV5-6,ASSLTGQGNQPQH
TRBJ2-1,-,TRBV11-2,ASTSHETREF
TRBJ1-2,-,TRBV6-5,ASSPTAYGYT
TRBJ1-4,-,TRBV2,ASRSGTSRKAINEKLF
TRBJ2-7,-,TRBV7-9,ASKMYSEGYEQY
TRBJ1-1,-,TRBV6-1,ASSEPTLNTEAF
TRBJ1-1,-,TRBV30,AWGKGRDTEAF
TRBJ1-3,once,TRBV7-9,ASSFDRDSGNTIY
TRBJ1-5,-,TRBV28,ASTNPRGPQH
TRBJ1-1,-,TRBV20-1,SARSNTEAF
TRBJ1-2,once,TRBV24-1,ATSDAGTGGSNYGYT
TRBJ1-1,-,TRBV14,ASSPPGRSNTEAF
TRBJ1-1,-,TRBV5-1,ASSLDLNTEAF
TRBJ1-2,-,TRBV7-6,ASSQGQFYGYT
TRBJ1-6,once,TRBV5-1,ASSSGTGLNSPLH
TRBJ1-2,-,TRBV24-1,ATSDRVGNPQEGYT
TRBJ1-1,-,TRBV30,AWSGQFMNTEAF
TRBJ1-1,-,TRBV2,ASSGSGAMTEAF
TRBJ1-1,-,TRBV6-2/TRBV6-3,ASSPLENTEAF
TRBJ1-6,-,TRBV5-1,ASSLDSNSPLH
TRBJ1-6,few,TRBV27,ASSTLASNSPLH
TRBJ1-4,-,TRBV5-1,ASSLRGGGEKLF
TRBJ2-2,-,TRBV14,ASSQDQVVGELF